This T cell receptor beta chain was obtained from a study of Graves' ophthalmopathy and Graves' hyperthyroidism. Germline CDR1 and CDR2: MNHEY and SVGAGI. V lost 7 bases and J lost 4, with 16 bases in between. This CDR3 contains 14 residues. From RNA, the CDR3 regions of TCR beta chains were amplified and sequenced. The first round was an RT-PCR with HTBI primers, and the second round was a multiplex PCR. TCRdb recomputed calls from the multiplex PCR reads with MiXCR, one row per CDR3 protein. Of approximately 160,000 distinct CDR3 sequences in the sample, approximately 38% are singletons; the top ten hold under 7%. All donors with ophthalmopathy were recorded as having moderate-to-severe activity, CAS ≥3, NOSPECS ≥4 and a duration under 3 months. This clonotype was counted ten times or more.

V and J are TRBV6-5 and TRBJ1-2; D remains ambiguous. Sequencing used peripheral blood. The TCR was taken from a woman in her forties with Graves' ophthalmopathy. CDR3 coding DNA: TGTGCCAGCAACGCGATAGGACGGATCTATGGCTACACCTTC. Protein sequence: CASNAIGRIYGYTF.